The 10 T cell receptor beta chains below all came from one sample that was sequenced in a study of T cell responses to AZD1222 COVID-19 vaccine. Some clones are missing from TCRdb's copy, which holds only in-frame ones; the method was immunoSEQ multiplex PCR. This table has around 130,000 clones, roughly 93% appearing once. The source material was peripheral blood, sampled on day 0 of AZD1222 vaccination. Source of these receptors: an adult in good health.

The rearrangement uses TRBV27 and TRBJ2-7, with D perhaps being TRBD1 or TRBD2 (5 bases each). This CDR3 is 13 amino acids long. Trimming removed 5 bases from V and 8 bases from J, with 16 bases in between. Germline values: CDR1 MNHEY, CDR2 SMNVEV (reference sequence). This chain's CDR3 is CASSAREGRQQYF. For the CDR3, the DNA is TGTGCCAGCAGTGCGAGAGAGGGACGGCAGCAGTACTTC.

The V call is TRBV28, the J call TRBJ1-6; TRBD1 is a possible D gene (5 bases). Germline V gene sequence: CDR1 MDHEN, CDR2 SYDVKM. V shed 7 bases and J shed 8 bases, with 15 bases lying between them. The length of the CDR3 is 14 residues. CDR3 amino acids: CASKLGRADSPLHF. CDR3 bases: TGTGCCAGCAAACTGGGCAGGGCGGATTCACCCCTCCACTTT. The complete variable domain, with remaining parts taken from reference TRBV28 and TRBJ1-6, reads DVKVTQSSRYLVKRTGEKVFLECVQDMDHENMFWYRQDPGLGLRLIYFSYDVKMKEKGDIPEGYSVSREKKERFSLILESASTNQTSMYLCASKLGRADSPLHFGNGTRLTVT.

The chain recombines TRBV19 with TRBJ1-2, with 9 bases that match TRBD1. V lost 4 bases and J lost 6; bases outside the gene matches: 9. The V gene's germline CDR1 is LNHDA and CDR2 SQIVND (reference sequence). CDR3 length: 15 residues. The CDR3 reads CASSTKQGASDGYTF. CDR3 bases: TGTGCCAGTAGTACGAAACAGGGGGCATCGGATGGCTACACCTTC.

The J gene is TRBJ2-1, the V gene TRBV7-8; D is possibly TRBD1 or TRBD2 (6 bases each). The CDR3 runs 14 residues. CDR1 is SGHVS and CDR2 is FQNEAQ in the germline V gene. The V end was cut by 7 bases, the J end by 8 bases, with 18 bases between. CDR3 residues: CASIRGTSAHEQFF. In DNA, the CDR3 is TGTGCCAGCATCCGCGGGACATCGGCACATGAGCAGTTCTTC.

This chain joins TRBV28 and TRBJ1-1; TRBD1 agrees at 7 bases. Germline CDR1 MDHEN, CDR2 SYDVKM. This CDR3 comprises 12 residues. Trimming at V came to 6 bases and at J to 5 bases, leaving 3 bases not matched to a gene. CDR3 sequence: CASSQTGTEAFF. In DNA form, the CDR3 reads TGTGCCAGCAGCCAGACAGGGACTGAAGCTTTCTTT.

In its sample, this clone was seen once. As DNA, the CDR3 is TGTGCCAGCAGTTTATCGGGAAACCTGAACACTGAAGCTTTCTTT. Protein product: CASSLSGNLNTEAFF. J is TRBJ1-1 and V is TRBV27, with D unclear. The CDR3 runs 15 residues. The V end lost 0 bases, the J end lost 0 bases, and 8 bases lay between the germline ends. Germline V gives CDR1 MNHEY, CDR2 SMNVEV (reference sequence).

The rearrangement joins TRBV2 to TRBJ1-2; D ambiguous. V was clipped by 3 bases and J by 8 bases, with 13 bases between them. The CDR3 sequence is 13 residues long. Germline CDR1 reads SNHLY; CDR2 reads FYNNEI. CDR3 in DNA: TGTGCCAGCAGTGAGAGCCGGATTGGGGGCTACACCTTC. Its translation: CASSESRIGGYTF.

The chain is built from TRBV19 and TRBJ2-7, with D tentatively TRBD1 (6 bases). Per germline, CDR1 LNHDA and CDR2 SQIVND (reference sequence). The V and J ends lost 5 bases and 4 bases respectively, with 9 bases between them. The length of the CDR3 is 12 residues. CDR3 coding DNA: TGTGCCAGTAGTGGTGGACAGTACGAGCAGTACTTC. It codes for CASSGGQYEQYF.

The chain recombines TRBV6-5 with TRBJ1-5, with a possible D match to TRBD1 (5 bases). The CDR3 is 14 residues long. Germline V gene sequence: CDR1 MNHEY, CDR2 SVGAGI. Trimming shortened V by 6 bases and J by 5 bases, and 14 bases separated the two germline ends. The CDR3 DNA is TGTGCCAGCAGCAGGGCCTCTCAGGATCAGCCCCAGCATTTT. Residues: CASSRASQDQPQHF.

The chain combines TRBV6-6 with TRBJ1-1, with D perhaps TRBD1 (5 bases). V lost 10 bases to trimming and J lost 3 bases, with 9 bases between them. Germline CDR1 and CDR2: MNHNY and SVGAGI (reference sequence). The CDR3 is made up of 11 amino acids. The CDR3 protein is CATGGDTEAFF. The CDR3 coding sequence is TGTGCCACCGGGGGAGACACTGAAGCTTTCTTT.